This entry lists 4 T cell receptor beta chains sequenced from one sample in a study of a mutant IDH1 vaccine in newly diagnosed glioma. Produced via immunoSEQ multiplex PCR; TCRdb's table is partial and in-frame only. The sample yields approximately 30,000 clones, approximately 90% seen once. The time point here: week 47, end of study. In every dose of vaccine, 300 ug of mutant IDH1 20-mer peptide was given alongside topical imiquimod. Their antigens are not known. The sequencing here drew on PBMCs, taken from a glioma patient whose treatment included an IDH1 peptide vaccine. The receptors come from a woman in her 40s with glioma.

The chain is built from TRBV2 and TRBJ2-3; D unresolved. The CDR3 runs 14 residues. Per germline, CDR1 SNHLY and CDR2 FYNNEI. Trimming left V 4 bases short and J 2 bases short, with 10 bases between. CDR3 bases: TGTGCCAGCAGTGGAGGTGGAACCACAGATACGCAGTATTTT. The encoded protein is CASSGGGTTDTQYF.

The chain recombines TRBV13 with TRBJ1-1; 10 bases match TRBD1. In germline, CDR1 is PRHDT, CDR2 FYEKMQ (reference sequence). The CDR3 covers 14 residues. V lost 3 bases, J lost 3 bases, and 1 base stayed unmatched. As DNA, the CDR3 is TGTGCCAGCAGCTTGGGACAGGGGTACACTGAAGCTTTCTTT. Amino acids: CASSLGQGYTEAFF.

The DNA of the CDR3 is TGTGCCAGCAGCTCAACCGTGTGGCAGGAGAATGAAAAACTGTTTTTT. Its protein is CASSSTVWQENEKLFF. The gene calls are TRBV13 and TRBJ1-4; D unclear. V was shortened by 4 bases and J by 5 bases, with 17 bases between the two germline ends. The CDR3 is made up of 16 amino acids. Germline V gene data show CDR1 as PRHDT and CDR2 as FYEKMQ (reference sequence).

The chain is built from TRBV5-5 and TRBJ1-3; a weak D match, TRBD1 (6 bases). The CDR3 has 14 amino acids. Per germline, CDR1 SGHKS and CDR2 YYEKEE (reference sequence). V gave up 1 base and J gave up 4 bases, with 9 bases separating them. The CDR3 is CASSLNRAGNTIYF. Written as DNA, the CDR3 is TGTGCCAGCAGCTTGAACAGGGCAGGAAACACCATATATTTT.